The 15 T cell receptor beta chains below come from one sample, sequenced in a study of blood T cell repertoires in COVID-19. Here immunoSEQ multiplex PCR was the method, and the copy in TCRdb shows in-frame clones only, minus some. Of about 160,000 clones in the sample, 82% are singletons; the top ten hold approximately 10%. The sequenced material came from peripheral blood. Source of these receptors: a woman older than 75 with active or convalescent COVID-19.

This clone was seen a handful of times. This chain links TRBV5-6 with TRBJ2-7; possible D gene TRBD1, 5 bases. The CDR3 sequence is 14 residues long. Germline CDR1 reads SGHDT; CDR2 reads YYEEEE. The V and J ends lost 0 bases and 2 bases respectively, with 9 bases between them. This chain's CDR3 is CASSLVDRAYEQYF. The CDR3 nucleotides read TGTGCCAGCAGCTTGGTAGACAGAGCCTACGAGCAGTACTTC.

The chain is built from TRBV11-2 and TRBJ2-1, with 7 bases matching TRBD1. V lost 5 bases, J lost 4 bases, and 8 bases stayed unmatched. CDR3 length: 15 amino acids. The germline V gene encodes CDR1 SGHAT and CDR2 FQNNGV. CDR3 loop: CASSLRGQMYNEQFF. In DNA form, the CDR3 reads TGTGCCAGCAGCCTCCGGGGACAGATGTACAATGAGCAGTTCTTC.

This clone was observed a few times. The chain recombines TRBV25-1 with TRBJ1-2, with D perhaps TRBD1 (5 bases). This CDR3 is built from 15 residues. Germline V CDR1 and CDR2: MGHDK, SYGVNS. V gave up 1 base and J gave up 7 bases, with 16 bases separating them. CDR3 in amino acids: CASSESMGGVGGYTF. CDR3 sequence (DNA): TGTGCCAGCAGTGAATCAATGGGAGGGGTGGGTGGCTACACCTTC.

V and J are TRBV25-1 and TRBJ1-2; a weak D match, TRBD1 (5 bases). CDR3 length: 15 residues. Germline CDR1 is MGHDK and CDR2 is SYGVNS. The V gene lost 5 bases and the J gene lost 5 bases, with 18 bases spanning the gap. As DNA, the CDR3 is TGTGCCAGCAGTAGCCGGGAGGGGATGCGATATGGCTACACCTTC. The encoded protein is CASSSREGMRYGYTF.

V is TRBV24-1 and J is TRBJ2-7; possible D gene TRBD1, 7 bases. V was shortened by 4 bases and J by 5 bases, with 17 bases between the two germline ends. CDR3 length equals 15 residues. Germline values: CDR1 KGHDR, CDR2 SFDVKD. CDR3 sequence (DNA): TGTGCCACCAGTGACCCCTCCAGGGGGGTGAACGAGCAGTACTTC. Translated: CATSDPSRGVNEQYF.

The chain joins TRBV9 to TRBJ2-2, with 8 bases fitting TRBD2. Germline-derived CDR1 and CDR2 are SGDLS and YYNGEE. CDR3 length equals 16 residues. The V and J ends lost 0 bases and 1 base, in that order; junction bases with no gene match: 2. The chain's CDR3 is CASSVALAGNTGELFF. CDR3 coding DNA: TGTGCCAGCAGCGTAGCGCTAGCGGGGAACACCGGGGAGCTGTTTTTT.

The chain couples TRBV10-3 to TRBJ1-1; no clear D. V lost 2 bases and J 2 bases, leaving 6 bases between the germline ends. Germline CDR1 and CDR2: ENHRY and SYGVKD. The CDR3 runs to 13 residues. In DNA form, the CDR3 reads TGTGCCATCAGTGAGCTACGAAACACTGAAGCTTTCTTT. It is translated as CAISELRNTEAFF.

V gene TRBV10-1 combines with J gene TRBJ1-2; D may be TRBD1 (5 bases). CDR3 length: 13 amino acids. Germline V lookup: CDR1 WNHNN, CDR2 SYGVQD (reference sequence). Deletions cut 4 bases from V and 4 bases from J, with 10 bases between. The CDR3 region is CASSADSSYGYTF. For the CDR3, the DNA is TGCGCCAGCAGTGCTGACAGTTCCTATGGCTACACCTTC.

The rearrangement joins TRBV11-2 to TRBJ2-3; 8 bases align to TRBD1. V was clipped by 4 bases and J by 2 bases; unmatched bases: 8. This CDR3 has 16 amino acids. CDR1 SGHAT and CDR2 FQNNGV come from the germline V gene. The CDR3 is CASSSPDRADTDTQYF. The CDR3 DNA reads as TGTGCCAGCAGCTCCCCGGACAGGGCTGACACAGATACGCAGTATTTT.

This chain connects TRBV21-1 to TRBJ2-5; the table names TRBD2, a call not compared with the DNA. TRBV21-1 is a pseudogene segment. This CDR3 spans 16 amino acids. The CDR3 spells CASSKRGGTGRETQYF. CDR3 coding DNA: TGTGCCAGCAGCAAACGTGGGGGGACGGGTCGAGAGACCCAGTACTTC.

This clone was seen once. This chain connects TRBV28 to TRBJ1-2, with TRBD1 as a possible D gene (6 bases). V lost 7 bases and J 4 bases, leaving 13 bases between the germline ends. In germline, CDR1 is MDHEN, CDR2 SYDVKM. This CDR3 spans 13 amino acids. CDR3: CASTDGQRYGYTF. CDR3 DNA sequence: TGTGCCAGCACCGACGGACAGCGCTATGGCTACACCTTC.

V and J are TRBV13 and TRBJ2-5; 7 bases align to TRBD2. The CDR3 contains 15 residues. The trim removed 3 bases at V and 1 base at J, leaving 5 bases unmatched. Germline V lookup: CDR1 PRHDT, CDR2 FYEKMQ (reference sequence). CDR3 protein: CASSLREGRQETQYF. In DNA form, the CDR3 reads TGTGCCAGCAGCTTGAGGGAGGGCCGCCAAGAGACCCAGTACTTC.

The chain carries TRBV6-5 and TRBJ2-1; the match to TRBD2 covers 8 bases. In germline, CDR1 is MNHEY, CDR2 SVGAGI. The CDR3 is made up of 13 amino acids. V was pared by 6 bases and J by 5 bases, with 3 bases of the junction left unmatched. CDR3 coding DNA: TGTGCCAGCAGGCTAGCGGGCAACAATGAGCAGTTCTTC. As protein: CASRLAGNNEQFF.

This clone has a handful of counts. The chain uses TRBV19 and TRBJ1-5, with D possibly being TRBD1 (6 bases). This CDR3 is 17 amino acids long. The germline gives CDR1 LNHDA, CDR2 SQIVND (reference sequence). The ends were cut back, 6 bases at V and 0 bases at J, with 18 bases in the middle. The CDR3 DNA is TGTGCCAGTAGCCCGATGGGGGCAGAGCATAGCAATCAGCCCCAGCATTTT. Amino acid sequence: CASSPMGAEHSNQPQHF.

This clone has only a few counts. This chain links TRBV28 with TRBJ2-5, with D possibly being TRBD1 (5 bases). Germline assignment: CDR1 MDHEN and CDR2 SYDVKM. V lost 4 bases and J lost 5, with 20 bases in between. The CDR3 spans 16 residues. The CDR3 loop reads CASSSYRSPKGETQYF. The CDR3, as DNA: TGTGCCAGCAGTTCCTACAGGAGCCCTAAGGGGGAGACCCAGTACTTC.